The entry below describes one T cell receptor (beta chain). V was cut by 5 bases and J by 5 bases, with 18 bases left in between. Germline V gene lookup returns CDR1 DFQATT and CDR2 SNEGSKA (reference sequence). The CDR3 has 14 residues. This record belongs to a study of CD8+CD57+ T cells in acquired aplastic anemia. Study-wide context: Across the sorted CD4+ and CD8+ cells, DNA amounts averaged roughly 3.5 ug.

Investigators profiled TCR beta VDJ and CDR3 from genomic DNA template. TCRdb passed the reads through MiXCR, listing each CDR3 protein once. The top ten clones hold under 60% of a sample with some 200,000 distinct CDR3 sequences, less than 75% of them seen once. Those patients picked for sequencing had displayed CD8+CD57+ cell expansion on flow cytometry. Sequenced input: sorted CD4+, CD8+, or CD8+CD57+ T cells (not recorded which) from PBMCs. This rearrangement joins TRBV20-1 to TRBJ2-5; maybe TRBD2 (5 bases). The clonotype comes from a human donor with aplastic anemia. The CDR3 protein is CSAAPGKGLETQYF. In DNA form, the CDR3 reads TGCAGTGCTGCCCCGGGAAAAGGGTTGGAGACCCAGTACTTC.